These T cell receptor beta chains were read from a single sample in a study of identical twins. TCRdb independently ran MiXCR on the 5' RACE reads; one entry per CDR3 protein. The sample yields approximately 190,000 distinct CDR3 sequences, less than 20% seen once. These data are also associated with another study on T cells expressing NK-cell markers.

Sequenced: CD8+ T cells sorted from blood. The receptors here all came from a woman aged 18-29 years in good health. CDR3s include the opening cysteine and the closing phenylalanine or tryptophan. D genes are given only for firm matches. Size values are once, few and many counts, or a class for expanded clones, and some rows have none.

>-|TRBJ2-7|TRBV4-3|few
TGCGCCAGCAGCCCTGGGGGGACTTCCTCCTACGAGCAGTACTTC
CASSPGGTSSYEQYF
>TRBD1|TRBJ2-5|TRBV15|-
TGTGCCACCAGCAGGGATCGGACAGGGTATTTGGAGACCCAGTACTTC
CATSRDRTGYLETQYF
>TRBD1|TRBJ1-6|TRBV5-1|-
TGCGCCAGCAGCCAATCTCAGGGGGTTAATTCACCCCTCCACTTT
CASSQSQGVNSPLHF
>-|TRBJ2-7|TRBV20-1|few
TGCAGTGCTAGAGCCCCCCGACAGAGCTCCTACGAGCAGTACTTC
CSARAPRQSSYEQYF
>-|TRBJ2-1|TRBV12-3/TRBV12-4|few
TGTGCCAGCAGTTTAGTCGGCGGGAAATACAATGAGCAGTTCTTC
CASSLVGGKYNEQFF
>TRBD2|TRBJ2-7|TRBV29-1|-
TGCAGCGCCAGCGGGACGGCCACCTACGAGCAGTACTTC
CSASGTATYEQYF
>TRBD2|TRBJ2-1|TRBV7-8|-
TGTGCCAGCAGCGCCTTAGCGGGGGGCTACAATGAGCAGTTCTTC
CASSALAGGYNEQFF
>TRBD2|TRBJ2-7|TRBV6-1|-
TGTGCCAGCACCGGGAGGGGTGTTTCCTGGCAGTACTTC
CASTGRGVSWQYF
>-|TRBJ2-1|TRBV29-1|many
TGCAGCGTTGAGGACCCCCTCCTGTTCTTC
CSVEDPLLFF
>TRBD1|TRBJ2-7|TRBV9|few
TGTGCCAGCAGCCCAACCAGAACAGGGGGCGGCGAGCAGTACTTC
CASSPTRTGGGEQYF
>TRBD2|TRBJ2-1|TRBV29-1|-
TGCAGCGGTGGGACTAGCGGGAGGAATGAGCAGTTCTTC
CSGGTSGRNEQFF
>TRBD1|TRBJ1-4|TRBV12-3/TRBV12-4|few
TGTGCCAGCAGCGGGGACAGGGTCTCTAATGAAAAACTGTTTTTT
CASSGDRVSNEKLFF
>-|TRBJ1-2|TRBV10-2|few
TGCGCCAGCAGTGAGTCGAGAAGGGGCTCTGGCTATGGCTACACCTTC
CASSESRRGSGYGYTF
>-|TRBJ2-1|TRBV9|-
TGTGCCAGCTCAGGACCGAGCAATGAGCAGTTCTTC
CASSGPSNEQFF
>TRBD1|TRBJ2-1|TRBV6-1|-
TGTGCCAGCAGCCAAACAGGGGTGGAGGACAATGAGCAGTTCTTC
CASSQTGVEDNEQFF
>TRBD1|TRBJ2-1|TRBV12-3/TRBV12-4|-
TGTGCCAGCAGCGTGGACAGGGGGTTTGACAATGAGCAGTTCTTC
CASSVDRGFDNEQFF
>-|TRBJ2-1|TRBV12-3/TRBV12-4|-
TGTGCCAGCAGTACAACCGGGACTCACAATGAGCAGTTCTTC
CASSTTGTHNEQFF
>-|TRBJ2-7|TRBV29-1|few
TGCAGCGTGTTGACGCTAGGGGAGCAGTACTTC
CSVLTLGEQYF
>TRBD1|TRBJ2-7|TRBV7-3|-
TGTGCCAGCAGCCCGAATCCTGACAGGGACGAGCAGTACTTC
CASSPNPDRDEQYF
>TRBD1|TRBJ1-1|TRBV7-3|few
TGTGCCAGCTCATTGACAGGGAGCACTGAAGCTTTCTTT
CASSLTGSTEAFF
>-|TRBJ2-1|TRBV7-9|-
TGTGCCAGCAGCTTAGCGGCTTTCAATGAGCAGTTCTTC
CASSLAAFNEQFF
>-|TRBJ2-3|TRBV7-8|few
TGTGCCAGCAGCTGGGGAGACTTAGATGGGACAGATACGCAGTATTTT
CASSWGDLDGTDTQYF
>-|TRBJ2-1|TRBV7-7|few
TGTGCCAGCAGTCCCGAAGCCGGGGACTACAATGAGCAGTTCTTC
CASSPEAGDYNEQFF
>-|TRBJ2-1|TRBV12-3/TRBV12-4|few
TGTGCCAGCAAGTTGGTTGAGCAGTTCTTC
CASKLVEQFF
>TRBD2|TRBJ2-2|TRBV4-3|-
TGCGCCAGCGAGTCGGAAGTAGCGGGAGCCCACGGGGAGCTGTTTTTT
CASESEVAGAHGELFF
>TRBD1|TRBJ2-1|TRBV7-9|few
TGTGCCAGCATAAGCCGGGACAGGGTATACAATGAGCAGTTCTTC
CASISRDRVYNEQFF
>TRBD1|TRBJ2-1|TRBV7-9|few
TGTGCCAGCGGTGACCCGGGACAGGGGGACAATGAGCAGTTCTTC
CASGDPGQGDNEQFF
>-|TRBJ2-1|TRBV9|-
TGTGCCAGCAGCGTAGGAGGGGGTCAGGGCAATGAGCAGTTCTTC
CASSVGGGQGNEQFF